This T cell receptor (beta chain) was sequenced for a study of T cell responses to AZD1222 COVID-19 vaccine. Sequenced by immunoSEQ multiplex PCR; TCRdb stores in-frame clones only, minus some. Of 150,000 to 200,000 clones listed, almost 90% are singletons. Comment on this clone: The antigen remains undetermined. At one of its ends the junction is not consistent with the germline gene, which may arise from a read error.

General study findings and limits: Regions 160-218 and 743-854 held dominance among vaccine-associated CD4 TCRs, which spanned spike. Spike-specific TCR breadth and depth went up after people got two AZD1222 doses. Donors, mostly white British, included more females; clonal diversity was possibly underestimated. Reportedly, close to half of spike-specific TCRs are directed against unmutated variant regions.

This CDR3 comprises 13 residues. The source was peripheral blood, collected on day 0 of AZD1222 vaccination. The V call is TRBV12-3 or TRBV12-4, the J call TRBJ2-4; D possibly corresponds to TRBD2 (5 bases). The TCR comes from an adult in good health. Here the CDR3 DNA reads TGTGCCAGCAGTTTAGGCCCTATTGATCCGAGGGACTTC. This sequence encodes CASSLGPIDPRDF.